One sample yielded the 18 T cell receptor beta chains listed below, sequenced in a study of T cells after yellow fever vaccination. TCRdb analysed the 5' RACE reads with MiXCR anew, one entry per CDR3 protein. The table lists under 200,000 distinct CDR3 sequences, around 7.2% of them singletons. The sequences come from CD4+ T cells sorted from PBMCs, collected more than 4 days after the first yellow fever vaccination. These receptors all stem from a man aged 18-30 years who received the YFV17D yellow fever vaccine.

The rearrangement joins TRBV28 to TRBJ2-7; tentative D call: TRBD2 (5 bases). CDR3 length equals 14 residues. Deletions cut 6 bases from V and 6 bases from J, with 18 bases between. Germline lookup yields CDR1 MDHEN and CDR2 SYDVKM. The CDR3 DNA follows: TGTGCCAGCAGACTAGGAGGCCCCCCTCTCGAGCAGTACTTC. Its translation: CASRLGGPPLEQYF.

The sample holds many counts of this clonotype. The CDR3 nucleotides are TGTGCCAGCACCCCCCTACCCGCCGGGGAGCTGTTTTTT. Its protein product is CASTPLPAGELFF. The rearrangement links TRBV5-4 to TRBJ2-2; D gene unclear. V shed 6 bases and J shed 6 bases, with 12 bases lying between them. CDR1 and CDR2 (germline): SGHNT, YYREEE (reference sequence). The CDR3 consists of 13 residues.

The chain combines TRBV15 with TRBJ2-4, with 9 nucleotides matching TRBD1. Trimming cost V 6 bases and J 6 bases; bases outside gene matches: 12. Germline CDR1 reads LNHNV; CDR2 reads YYDKDF (reference sequence). The CDR3 contains 16 residues. This CDR3 reads CATRDLGGQGTNIQYF. The CDR3 DNA reads TGTGCCACCAGGGACCTGGGTGGACAGGGGACAAACATTCAGTACTTC.

This clonotype was seen only a few times. This chain links TRBV5-1 with TRBJ1-1; TRBD1 matches 9 bases. The V gene end was trimmed by 1 base and the J gene end by 7 bases; junction bases not matched to a gene: 8. The CDR3 loop spans 15 amino acids. Looked up from germline, CDR1 is SGHRS and CDR2 is YFSETQ. The CDR3 DNA follows: TGCGCCAGCAGCTTGACAGGGGGCGTCGGTGGTGAAGCTTTCTTT. Residues: CASSLTGGVGGEAFF.

The chain uses TRBV5-8 and TRBJ2-1; D is unclear. V lost 7 bases and J 6 bases, leaving 17 bases between the germline ends. The CDR3 loop spans 14 amino acids. In germline, CDR1 is SGHTS, CDR2 YDEGEE. CDR3 sequence (DNA): TGTGCCAGCGGACCCAGGCCAAACTTCAATGAGCAGTTCTTC. This codes for CASGPRPNFNEQFF.

This clonotype has only a few counts. The J gene is TRBJ2-3, the V gene TRBV5-1; D remains unclear. The CDR3 is 16 amino acids. The V and J ends lost 0 bases and 1 base respectively, with 12 bases between them. CDR1 and CDR2 from the germline V gene are SGHRS and YFSETQ. The CDR3 nucleotides read TGCGCCAGCAGCTTGGCGGGCCAGTACGGCACAGATACGCAGTATTTT. This codes for CASSLAGQYGTDTQYF.

The V gene is TRBV7-9, the J gene TRBJ2-2, with TRBD1 matching 7 bases. This CDR3 has 15 residues. J lost 8 bases, V lost 5 bases, and 11 bases had no gene match. Germline CDR1 SEHNR, CDR2 FQNEAQ (reference sequence). As DNA, the CDR3 is TGTGCCAGCAGCCCGCAGACAGGGAGTCAAGGGGAGCTGTTTTTT. This codes for CASSPQTGSQGELFF.

The V call is TRBV5-1, the J call TRBJ2-7, with TRBD2 identical over 14 bases. V gave up 7 bases and J gave up 5 bases; unmatched junction bases: 5. Germline CDR1 and CDR2: SGHRS and YFSETQ. The CDR3 sequence is 14 residues long. The CDR3 region has the DNA TGCGCCAGCGCTGGGACTAGCGGGGGCCACGAGCAGTACTTC. Translation gives CASAGTSGGHEQYF.

In this sample, this clonotype turned up many times. The V call is TRBV7-3, the J call TRBJ2-1; 8 nucleotides match TRBD1. V gave up 4 bases and J gave up 15 bases; unmatched junction bases: 11. This CDR3 comprises 13 residues. Germline V gives CDR1 SGHTA, CDR2 FQGTGA. The CDR3 DNA is TGTGCCAGCAGCTCGTCCCCCCGGGACAGGTCGTTCTTC. Residues: CASSSSPRDRSFF.

This clonotype was seen ten or more times. The gene calls are TRBV6-1 and TRBJ1-1, with D tentatively TRBD1 (5 bases). CDR1 MNHNS and CDR2 SASEGT come from the germline V gene. V lost 5 bases to trimming and J lost 1 base, with 11 bases between them. This CDR3 has 14 residues. The CDR3 region is CASSTQTENTEAFF. In DNA, the CDR3 is TGTGCCAGCAGTACCCAGACAGAGAACACTGAAGCTTTCTTT.

V usage is TRBV5-8 and J usage is TRBJ2-7; TRBD1 agrees at 7 bases. The CDR3 totals 15 residues. Germline CDR1 and CDR2: SGHTS and YDEGEE. Trimming cost V 0 bases and J 3 bases; bases outside gene matches: 6. CDR3 in DNA: TGTGCCAGCAGCTTGGATTCGACAGGGTACTACGAGCAGTACGTC. Translating gives CASSLDSTGYYEQYV.

This clonotype was seen many times. The chain carries TRBV12-3 or TRBV12-4 and TRBJ2-7; maybe TRBD1 (6 bases). The CDR3 totals 13 residues. Trimming pared 3 bases from V and 4 bases from J, leaving 10 bases between. Here the CDR3 DNA reads TGTGCCAGCAGTTTCCAGGGGAAGTACGAGCAGTACGTC. It translates to CASSFQGKYEQYV.

Ten or more counts support this clonotype. The chain combines TRBV4-3 with TRBJ2-5; no clear D gene. The CDR3 is made up of 16 amino acids. V lost 1 base, J lost 1 base, and 13 bases lay in between. The germline V gene has CDR1 LGHNA and CDR2 YSLEER. The CDR3 region is CASSQGARPGQETQYF. Here the CDR3 DNA reads TGCGCCAGCAGCCAAGGGGCCCGTCCCGGCCAAGAGACCCAGTACTTC.

This clonotype was counted ten times or more. The rearrangement uses TRBV5-1 and TRBJ1-1; no clear D gene. The length of the CDR3 is 14 residues. Trimming cost V 1 base and J 3 bases, with 10 bases left between them. Germline CDR1 SGHRS, CDR2 YFSETQ. The CDR3 loop reads CASSLRGIDTEAFF. The CDR3 DNA reads TGCGCCAGCAGCTTGCGAGGAATCGACACTGAAGCTTTCTTT.

In this sample, this clonotype turned up a few times. The gene calls are TRBV5-1 and TRBJ1-1, with TRBD1 matching over 7 bases. CDR3 length: 14 amino acids. V trimming: 2 bases; J trimming: 3 bases; junction bases outside the gene matches: 4. Germline V gene sequence: CDR1 SGHRS, CDR2 YFSETQ. The DNA for the CDR3 is TGCGCCAGCAGCTTCTCCGACAGGGACACTGAAGCTTTCTTT. Translating it yields CASSFSDRDTEAFF.

Ten or more counts support this clonotype. The chain is built from TRBV27 and TRBJ1-6, with a possible D match to TRBD1 (6 bases). CDR3 length: 15 residues. The germline CDR1 and CDR2 sequences are MNHEY and SMNVEV (reference sequence). The ends were cut back, 5 bases at V and 8 bases at J, with 16 bases in the middle. Here the CDR3 reads CASSTSGTSYSPLHF. CDR3 DNA sequence: TGTGCCAGCAGTACATCCGGGACATCCTATTCACCCCTCCACTTT.

Many counts were recorded for this clonotype. The rearrangement joins TRBV7-9 to TRBJ1-1; D is uncertain. Germline loops: CDR1 SEHNR, CDR2 FQNEAQ (reference sequence). The CDR3 sequence is 14 residues long. V lost 3 bases to trimming and J lost 1 base, with 9 bases between them. The CDR3 protein is CASSFLTENTEAFF. The CDR3 DNA sequence: TGTGCCAGCAGCTTCCTAACAGAGAACACTGAAGCTTTCTTT.

The V gene is TRBV4-3, the J gene TRBJ2-3; a possible D gene is TRBD2 (6 bases). The CDR3 contains 13 residues. CDR1 and CDR2 (germline): LGHNA, YSLEER. Trimming took 4 bases from V and 9 from J, leaving 14 bases between them. For the CDR3, the DNA is TGCGCCAGCAGCCGAGAAGCTAGCGAGACGCAGTATTTT. This sequence encodes CASSREASETQYF.